These 18 T cell receptor beta chains were sequenced from one sample in a study of T cell responses to AZD1222 COVID-19 vaccine. Clones were read by immunoSEQ multiplex PCR, and TCRdb kept only the in-frame ones, dropping some. The sample shows 130,000 to 150,000 clones, approximately 88% of them seen only once. The starting material was peripheral blood, obtained on day 0 of AZD1222 vaccination. The origin of the receptors is an adult in good health.

The rearrangement uses TRBV9 and TRBJ2-3, with TRBD2 matching 8 bases. The CDR3 totals 14 residues. The germline CDR1 and CDR2 sequences are SGDLS and YYNGEE. Trimming cost V 3 bases and J 5 bases; bases outside gene matches: 5. The CDR3 loop is CASSAGGGLDTQYF. Here the CDR3 DNA reads TGTGCCAGCAGCGCCGGCGGGGGGTTAGATACGCAGTATTTT.

The V call is TRBV10-2, the J call TRBJ1-5; D is undetermined. Trimming took 3 bases from V and 0 from J, leaving 9 bases between them. The CDR3 runs to 15 residues. Germline values: CDR1 WSHSY, CDR2 SAAADI. The CDR3 region is CASSDVTISNQPQHF. The CDR3 DNA sequence: TGCGCCAGCAGTGATGTGACAATTAGCAATCAGCCCCAGCATTTT.

This chain uses TRBV5-8 with TRBJ2-3, with 7 bases fitting TRBD1. The length of the CDR3 is 15 residues. The V segment lost 3 bases and the J segment 6 bases; nucleotides outside the gene matches: 10. Germline CDR1 is SGHTS and CDR2 is YDEGEE. This chain's CDR3 is CASSSSGQTFDTQYF. CDR3 nucleotide sequence: TGTGCCAGCAGCTCGTCGGGACAGACTTTCGATACGCAGTATTTT.

This chain joins TRBV6-2 or TRBV6-3 and TRBJ1-1; TRBD1 agrees at 7 bases. V was pared by 6 bases and J by 8 bases, with 6 bases of the junction left unmatched. The germline gives CDR1 MNHEY, CDR2 SVGEGT. There are 12 residues in the CDR3. CDR3 DNA sequence: TGTGCCAGCAGCACACCGGGACAGGAAGCTTTCTTT. Protein product: CASSTPGQEAFF.

This sequence joins TRBV6-1 and TRBJ1-1; D is unresolved. Germline V gene lookup returns CDR1 MNHNS and CDR2 SASEGT. Trimming cost V 2 bases and J 5 bases, with 9 bases left between them. The CDR3 runs 13 residues. The CDR3 nucleotides read TGTGCCAGCAGTGAAAGTCGAGGGACTGAAGCTTTCTTT. It encodes CASSESRGTEAFF.

This chain joins TRBV9 and TRBJ2-7; TRBD1 matches at 9 bases. Germline V CDR1 and CDR2: SGDLS, YYNGEE. CDR3 length: 14 residues. With 3 bases clipped from V and 6 bases from J, the junction kept 7 bases outside the gene matches. In DNA, the CDR3 is TGTGCCAGCAGCGCCGCCGGGACAGGGACCGAGCAGTACTTC. Translated: CASSAAGTGTEQYF.

CDR3 loop: CASSIISGTSTDTQYF. The CDR3 DNA is TGTGCCAGCAGCATCATTAGCGGGACTAGCACAGATACGCAGTATTTT. The genes are TRBV13 and TRBJ2-3, with 8 bases that match TRBD2. Germline V gives CDR1 PRHDT, CDR2 FYEKMQ (reference sequence). The CDR3 contains 16 residues. Trimming took 5 bases from V and 0 from J; bases not matched to a gene: 7.

The rearrangement uses TRBV4-3 and TRBJ2-7; D is ambiguous. CDR1 is LGHNA and CDR2 is YSLEER in the germline V gene. The CDR3 runs to 13 residues. Trimming removed 0 bases at V and 6 bases at J, with 9 bases between. The CDR3 here is CASSQDLKTEQYF. The CDR3 coding sequence is TGCGCCAGCAGCCAAGATTTAAAAACCGAGCAGTACTTC.

This clone was seen just once. This chain uses TRBV5-8 with TRBJ1-1, with D perhaps TRBD1 (6 bases). Germline V gene data show CDR1 as SGHTS and CDR2 as YDEGEE. There are 12 residues in the CDR3. Trimming shortened V by 2 bases and J by 11 bases, and 13 bases separated the two germline ends. This CDR3 is CASSFEGGRAFF. The CDR3 region has the DNA TGTGCCAGCAGCTTCGAGGGGGGCCGGGCTTTCTTT.

This sequence joins TRBV7-9 and TRBJ1-4; D might be TRBD1 (6 bases). This CDR3 spans 16 amino acids. The V gene's germline CDR1 is SEHNR and CDR2 FQNEAQ (reference sequence). The V end lost 5 bases, the J end lost 7 bases, and 20 bases lay between the germline ends. CDR3 sequence: CASSLGVQGRTEKLFF. The CDR3 DNA reads TGTGCCAGCAGCCTAGGGGTTCAGGGGAGGACTGAAAAACTGTTTTTT.

The chain has TRBV3-1 (or the pseudogene TRBV3-2) and TRBJ1-2; unclear D gene. The CDR3 totals 12 residues. V lost 4 bases and J lost 8, with 11 bases in between. Germline V gene lookup returns CDR1 LGHDT and CDR2 YNNKEL (reference sequence). DNA for the CDR3: TGTGCCAGCAGCCTAGGCCCCTCCGGCTACACCTTC. It is translated as CASSLGPSGYTF.

The rearrangement uses TRBV18 and TRBJ1-5, with D uncertain. CDR1 is KGHSH and CDR2 is LQKENI in the germline V gene. V was trimmed by 2 bases and J by 7 bases, leaving 9 bases between them. The CDR3 length is 13 residues. This CDR3 is CASSPSSGQPQHF. CDR3 in DNA: TGTGCCAGCTCACCATCCTCAGGCCAGCCCCAGCATTTT.

J is TRBJ1-2 and V is TRBV7-9; D is possibly TRBD1 (6 bases). Trimming pared 7 bases from V and 4 bases from J, leaving 10 bases between. The germline CDR1 and CDR2 sequences are SEHNR and FQNEAQ (reference sequence). This CDR3 region has 12 residues. The CDR3 coding sequence is TGTGCCAGCAAGGGGGAGACCTATGGCTACACCTTC. This encodes CASKGETYGYTF.

The chain has TRBV30 and TRBJ1-4; no firm D call. Germline V gives CDR1 GTSNPN, CDR2 SVGIG (reference sequence). The length of the CDR3 is 11 residues. V lost 2 bases and J 12 bases, leaving 10 bases between the germline ends. The CDR3 spells CAWSPSLQLFF. For the CDR3, the DNA is TGTGCCTGGAGTCCCTCTCTCCAACTGTTTTTT.

The rearrangement joins TRBV28 to TRBJ2-2, with D possibly TRBD2 on 5 matching bases. From germline, CDR1 is MDHEN and CDR2 SYDVKM. The CDR3 has 16 amino acids. V was trimmed by 8 bases and J by 4 bases, leaving 20 bases between them. CDR3 nucleotides: TGTGCCAGCGGATCCCAGGACTTATGGAGCACCGGGGAGCTGTTTTTT. Amino acids: CASGSQDLWSTGELFF. Complete variable domain (other parts from reference TRBV28 and TRBJ2-2): DVKVTQSSRYLVKRTGEKVFLECVQDMDHENMFWYRQDPGLGLRLIYFSYDVKMKEKGDIPEGYSVSREKKERFSLILESASTNQTSMYLCASGSQDLWSTGELFFGEGSRLTVL.

The gene calls are TRBV12-3 or TRBV12-4 and TRBJ1-1, with unresolved D. The CDR3 loop spans 11 amino acids. Deletions cut 5 bases from V and 2 bases from J, with 3 bases between. CDR3 DNA sequence: TGTGCCAGCAGTATCAACACTGAAGCTTTCTTT. Its translation is CASSINTEAFF.

J is TRBJ2-1 and V is TRBV5-1; either TRBD1 or TRBD2 may fit D (5 bases each). The CDR3 runs to 21 residues. V lost 0 bases to trimming and J lost 0 bases, with 25 bases between them. The germline V gene encodes CDR1 SGHRS and CDR2 YFSETQ. The CDR3: CASSLGTLRTTGTSSYNEQFF. The DNA for the CDR3 is TGCGCCAGCAGCTTGGGTACTCTCAGGACAACCGGGACCAGCTCCTACAATGAGCAGTTCTTC. The whole variable domain, filled in from reference TRBV5-1 and TRBJ2-1, reads KAGVTQTPRYLIKTRGQQVTLSCSPISGHRSVSWYQQTPGQGLQFLFEYFSETQRNKGNFPGRFSGRQFSNSRSEMNVSTLELGDSALYLCASSLGTLRTTGTSSYNEQFFGPGTRLTVL.

The chain couples TRBV2 to TRBJ2-7, with TRBD1 matching 8 bases. V lost 7 bases to trimming and J lost 3 bases; unmatched junction nucleotides: 5. This CDR3 has 13 residues. The V gene's germline CDR1 is SNHLY and CDR2 FYNNEI. The DNA of the CDR3 is TGTGCCAGCATTCCTGACAGGGGCTACGAGCAGTACTTC. The encoded protein is CASIPDRGYEQYF.